The T cell receptor beta chain under discussion was sequenced for a study of T cell repertoires in cytomegalovirus infection (dated by TCRdb to about 2019). A note on the overall study: Donor HLA type was relevant to the analysis, because carriage of CMV infection together with the matching HLA type was indicated by public TCR beta signatures. Points the paper makes about the study in general: The ex vivo response was dominated by HLA-C-restricted CMV-specific TCR beta clonotypes, which also provided the single most frequent clonotype in two of eight donors. Cumulative frequency of public TCR beta family members discriminated carriers of CMV infection plus the relevant HLA type in this cohort and an independent roughly 320-donor cohort.

Instrument used: Illumina HiSeq 1500. TCRdb reran the public reads through fastp at Q25 and MiXCR, keeping productive beta chains. Under each unique CDR3 protein, matching rows form one entry showing the most common genes and DNA. This sample comprises hundreds of thousands of distinct CDR3 sequences, 20% to 30% of them detected only once. The ten top clones hold 8% of the sample. This clonotype was counted only a few times. This receptor's antigen is unknown. Base qualities are not at hand, and no much larger clone is one base apart. The germline V gene gives CDR1 as MDHEN and CDR2 as SYDVKM. Unmatched junction bases come to 16, with V trimmed by 6 bases and J by 0 bases. Taken from cysteine to phenylalanine, the CDR3 has 18 residues. Only the CDR3 part of the read is kept: 54 bases, read in frame from the first base.

The origin of this receptor is a human donor in good health (CMV status not recorded). Some clones in this sample may be carry-over from other donors' samples. The specimen was CD8+ T cells from PBMCs. The chain is assembled from TRBV28 and TRBJ1-1; TRBD1 aligns with 7 central bases. The sequenced DNA is TGTGCCAGCAGCCCTTTTCCTCCGGGACAGCAAATGAACACTGAAGCTTTCTTT. Its protein product is CASSPFPPGQQMNTEAFF.